This T cell receptor (beta chain) was sequenced for a study of blood T cell repertoires in COVID-19. Clinical history as reported by participants underpinned cohort assignment. In this sample, this clone turned up a few times. Clones were sequenced by immunoSEQ multiplex PCR, and TCRdb holds only the in-frame ones, with some missing. The top ten hold around 7% of the sample, which has some 200,000 clones, roughly 80% seen once. The CDR3 extends over 13 amino acids. Germline V gene data show CDR1 as SGHKS and CDR2 as YYEKEE (reference sequence). Trimming took 4 bases from V and 6 from J; bases not matched to a gene: 6.

The material sequenced was PBMCs or T cells enriched from blood (not recorded which). This sequence was found in a man aged 35-49 years who had recovered from COVID-19. This chain uses TRBV5-5 with TRBJ2-7, with TRBD1 matching 8 bases. CDR3 sequence (DNA): TGTGCCAGCAGCCCCTGGACAGGGATCGAGCAGTACTTC. Encoded protein: CASSPWTGIEQYF.